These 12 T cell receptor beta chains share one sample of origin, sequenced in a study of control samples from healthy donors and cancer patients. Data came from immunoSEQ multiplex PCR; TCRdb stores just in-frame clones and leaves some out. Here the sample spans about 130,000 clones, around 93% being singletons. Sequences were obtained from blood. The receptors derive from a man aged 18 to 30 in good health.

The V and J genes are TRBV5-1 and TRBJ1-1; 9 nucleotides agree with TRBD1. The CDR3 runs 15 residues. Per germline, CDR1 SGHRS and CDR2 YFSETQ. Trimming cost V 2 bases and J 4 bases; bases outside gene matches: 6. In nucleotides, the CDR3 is TGCGCCAGCAGCTTTCTGGGACAGGGTTCCACTGAAGCTTTCTTT. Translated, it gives CASSFLGQGSTEAFF.

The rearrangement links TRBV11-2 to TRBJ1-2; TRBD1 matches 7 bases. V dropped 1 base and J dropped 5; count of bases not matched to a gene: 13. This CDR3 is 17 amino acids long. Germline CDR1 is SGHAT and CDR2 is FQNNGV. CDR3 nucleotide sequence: TGTGCCAGCAGCTTAGGGAACAGGGGCGGCGGCCGATATGGCTACACCTTC. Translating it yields CASSLGNRGGGRYGYTF. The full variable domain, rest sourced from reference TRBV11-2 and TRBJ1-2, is EAGVAQSPRYKIIEKRQSVAFWCNPISGHATLYWYQQILGQGPKLLIQFQNNGVVDDSQLPKDRFSAERLKGVDSTLKIQPAKLEDSAVYLCASSLGNRGGGRYGYTFGSGTRLTVV.

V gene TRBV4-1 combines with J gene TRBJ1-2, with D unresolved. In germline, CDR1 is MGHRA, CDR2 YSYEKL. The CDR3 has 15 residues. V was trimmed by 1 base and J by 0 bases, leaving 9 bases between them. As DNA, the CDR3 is TGCGCCAGCAGCCAAGGGAACAGAGCTAACTATGGCTACACCTTC. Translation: CASSQGNRANYGYTF.

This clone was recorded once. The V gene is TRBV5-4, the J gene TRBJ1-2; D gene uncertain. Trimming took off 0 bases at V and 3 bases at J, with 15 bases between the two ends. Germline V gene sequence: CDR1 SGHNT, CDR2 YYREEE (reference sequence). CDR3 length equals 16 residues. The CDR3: CASSLDWSTLDYGYTF. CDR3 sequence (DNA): TGTGCCAGCAGCTTGGATTGGTCCACCCTGGACTATGGCTACACCTTC.

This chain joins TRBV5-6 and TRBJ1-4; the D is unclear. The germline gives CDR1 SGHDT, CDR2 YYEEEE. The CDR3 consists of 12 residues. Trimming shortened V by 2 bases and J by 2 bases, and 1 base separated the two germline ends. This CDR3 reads CASSFTNEKLFF. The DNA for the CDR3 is TGTGCCAGCAGCTTCACTAATGAAAAACTGTTTTTT.

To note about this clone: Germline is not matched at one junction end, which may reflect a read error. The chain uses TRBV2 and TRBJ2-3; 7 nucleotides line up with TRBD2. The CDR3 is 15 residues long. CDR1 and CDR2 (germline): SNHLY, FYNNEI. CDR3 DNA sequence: TGTGCCAGCAGGGAAGGGACTACCCTCACAGATACGCAGTATTTT. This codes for CASREGTTLTDTQYF.

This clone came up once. The CDR3 is CASSLTPRSGFFEKLFF. CDR3 sequence (DNA): TGTGCCAGCAGTCTGACCCCACGGTCAGGGTTTTTCGAAAAACTGTTTTTT. The chain joins TRBV27 to TRBJ1-4; D is perhaps TRBD1 (5 bases). The length of the CDR3 is 17 residues. V dropped 5 bases and J dropped 8 bases, with 24 bases sitting between them. Germline V CDR1 and CDR2: MNHEY, SMNVEV (reference sequence).

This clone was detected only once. The CDR3 DNA reads as TGTGCCAGCAGCTTAGCGCCGGGAGGAGGCTATGGCTACACCTTC. This codes for CASSLAPGGGYGYTF. The chain recombines TRBV11-2 with TRBJ1-2; D unresolved. Trimming left V 1 base short and J 4 bases short, with 13 bases between. The V gene's germline CDR1 is SGHAT and CDR2 FQNNGV. The CDR3 runs 15 residues. Looking up the rest from reference TRBV11-2 and TRBJ1-2 gives the full variable domain: EAGVAQSPRYKIIEKRQSVAFWCNPISGHATLYWYQQILGQGPKLLIQFQNNGVVDDSQLPKDRFSAERLKGVDSTLKIQPAKLEDSAVYLCASSLAPGGGYGYTFGSGTRLTVV.

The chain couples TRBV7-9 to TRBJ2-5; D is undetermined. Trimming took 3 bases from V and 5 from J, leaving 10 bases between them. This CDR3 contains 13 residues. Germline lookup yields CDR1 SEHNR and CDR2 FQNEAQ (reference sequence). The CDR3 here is CASSFDPTETQYF. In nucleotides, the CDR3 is TGTGCCAGCAGCTTTGATCCCACGGAGACCCAGTACTTC.

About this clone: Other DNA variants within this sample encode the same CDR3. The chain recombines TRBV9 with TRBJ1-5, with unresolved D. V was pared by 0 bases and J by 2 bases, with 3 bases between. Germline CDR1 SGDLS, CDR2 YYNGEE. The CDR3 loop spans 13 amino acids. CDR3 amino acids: CASSVAGNQPQHF. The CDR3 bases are TGTGCCAGCAGCGTAGCGGGCAATCAGCCCCAGCATTTT.

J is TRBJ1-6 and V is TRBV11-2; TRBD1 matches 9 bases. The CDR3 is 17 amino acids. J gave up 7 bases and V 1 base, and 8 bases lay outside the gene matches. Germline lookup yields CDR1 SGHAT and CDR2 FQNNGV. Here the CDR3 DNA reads TGTGCCAGCAGCTTAGTCATGGTGACAGGGGGAAATTCACCCCTCCACTTT. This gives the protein CASSLVMVTGGNSPLHF.

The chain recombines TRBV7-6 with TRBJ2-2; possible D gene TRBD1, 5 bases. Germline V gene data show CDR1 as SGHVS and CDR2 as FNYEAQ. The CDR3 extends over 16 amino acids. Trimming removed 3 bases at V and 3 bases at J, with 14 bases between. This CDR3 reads CASSFNGRVDTGELFF. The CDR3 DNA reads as TGTGCCAGCAGCTTCAATGGCAGGGTCGACACCGGGGAGCTGTTTTTT.